This TCR beta chain appears in the sequencing data of a study of blood T cell repertoires in COVID-19. Study-wide context: The United States, Italy and Spain supplied acute and convalescent COVID-19 samples.

Data came from immunoSEQ multiplex PCR; TCRdb stores just in-frame clones and leaves some out. The table lists 300,000 to 350,000 clones, 90% of them singletons. Germline CDR1 SGHNT, CDR2 YYREEE (reference sequence). The V gene lost 5 bases and the J gene lost 8 bases, with 13 bases spanning the gap. The CDR3 has 12 amino acids. Material for sequencing was PBMCs or T cells enriched from blood (not recorded which). The TCR sequence derives from a woman aged 18-29 years with acute COVID-19. The chain links TRBV5-4 to TRBJ1-2; TRBD1 is a possible D gene (6 bases). The CDR3 nucleotides read TGTGCCAGCAGGTTTACAGGGACCGGCTACACCTTC. Translation gives CASRFTGTGYTF. Full variable domain (outside the CDR3, taken from reference TRBV5-4 and TRBJ1-2): ETGVTQSPTHLIKTRGQQVTLRCSSQSGHNTVSWYQQALGQGPQFIFQYYREEENGRGNFPPRFSGLQFPNYSSELNVNALELDDSALYLCASRFTGTGYTFGSGTRLTVV.